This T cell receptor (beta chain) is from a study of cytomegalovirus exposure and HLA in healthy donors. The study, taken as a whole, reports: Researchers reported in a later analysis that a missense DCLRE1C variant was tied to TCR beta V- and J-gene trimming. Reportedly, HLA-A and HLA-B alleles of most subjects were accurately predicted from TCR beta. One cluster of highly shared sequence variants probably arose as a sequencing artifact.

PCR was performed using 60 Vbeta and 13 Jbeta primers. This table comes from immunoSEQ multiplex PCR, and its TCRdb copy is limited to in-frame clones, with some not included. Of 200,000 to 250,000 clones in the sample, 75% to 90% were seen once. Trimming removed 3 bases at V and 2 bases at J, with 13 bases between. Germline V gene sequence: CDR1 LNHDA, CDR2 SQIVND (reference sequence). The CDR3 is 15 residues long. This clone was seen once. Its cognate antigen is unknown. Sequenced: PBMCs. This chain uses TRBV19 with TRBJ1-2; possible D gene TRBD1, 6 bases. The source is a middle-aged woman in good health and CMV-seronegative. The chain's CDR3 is CASSIGGAANYGYTF. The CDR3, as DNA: TGTGCCAGTAGTATCGGGGGGGCTGCCAACTATGGCTACACCTTC.